This T cell receptor beta chain comes out of a study of response to subunit inactivated influenza vaccine. This clonotype was seen at least ten times. Its antigen is not known. The ends were cut back, 4 bases at V and 0 bases at J, with 6 bases in the middle. Germline lookup yields CDR1 KGHDR and CDR2 SFDVKD. The length of the CDR3 is 14 residues. Study results and caveats: After each seasonal influenza vaccination, few new T cells are recruited, the authors suggested.

One entry per CDR3 protein, called by TCRdb with MiXCR from the RT-PCR reads. Here the sample spans 170,000 or so distinct CDR3 sequences, around 11% being singletons. The receptor's source is a man in his fifties or sixties who received an inactivated influenza vaccine. The chain couples TRBV24-1 to TRBJ2-1, with D unclear. The starting material was CD8+ T cells sorted from PBMCs, obtained less than 30 months after vaccination. CDR3 sequence: CATSDPSSYNEQFF. For the CDR3, the DNA is TGTGCCACCAGTGACCCAAGCTCCTACAATGAGCAGTTCTTC.